This TCR beta chain was captured in a study of blood T cell repertoires in COVID-19. In the study overall: T cells, B-cell-depleted T cells, or PBMCs provided the cDNA or gDNA that served as material.

TCRdb's table, derived via immunoSEQ multiplex PCR, lists solely in-frame clones and lacks some. The sample has 270,000 or so clones, more than 75% seen once; the top ten hold 2.3%. The sample taken for sequencing was PBMCs or T cells enriched from blood (not recorded which). The origin of this receptor is a woman aged 40 to 50 with acute COVID-19.

The CDR3 region is CASSPRGRAIAGELFF. CDR3 DNA sequence: TGTGCCAGCAGTCCACGTGGGAGGGCCATCGCCGGGGAGCTGTTTTTT. This chain joins TRBV28 and TRBJ2-2; 7 bases match TRBD2. Germline assignment: CDR1 MDHEN and CDR2 SYDVKM. Losses at the gene ends were 5 bases for V and 6 bases for J; bases not matched to a gene: 12. CDR3 length: 16 amino acids.